The rows below give T cell receptor beta chains drawn from one sample of a study of CD8 T cells in ankylosing spondylitis. One entry per CDR3 protein, called by TCRdb with MiXCR from the 5' RACE reads. The table has roughly 220,000 distinct CDR3 sequences, about 16% seen once. Material: blood, either unsorted or a sorted T cell fraction (not recorded which). The receptor source for this set is a male donor with ankylosing spondylitis. Both conserved end residues are part of each CDR3. The D gene is left open where the match is weak. Expanded clones are given a class, and other clones once, few, many or no size at all.

>NA|TRBV11-2|TRBJ2-2|NA
TGTGCCAGCAGCTTTGTCGAGCCTGGCACCGGGGAGCTGTTTTTT
CASSFVEPGTGELFF
>NA|TRBV6-6|TRBJ2-2|NA
TGTGCCAGCAGTTACGTCCCCGGGGAGCTGTTTTTT
CASSYVPGELFF
>TRBD1|TRBV13|TRBJ2-7|few
TGTGCCAGCAGCTTAGGGACAGGGTACGTGTACGAGCAGTACTTC
CASSLGTGYVYEQYF
>TRBD2|TRBV6-4|TRBJ2-1|NA
TGTGCCAGCAGTCCCACTAGCGGGGGGGTGAATGAGCAGTTCTTC
CASSPTSGGVNEQFF
>NA|TRBV5-6|TRBJ1-4|NA
TGTGCCAGCAGCTTGAGGGCCGGGACCGCCTTCGGTGAAAAACTGTTTTTT
CASSLRAGTAFGEKLFF
>NA|TRBV7-8|TRBJ1-5|NA
TGTGCCAGCAGCGAGGGGATAGGACAGCCCCAGCATTTT
CASSEGIGQPQHF
>TRBD1|TRBV12-3/TRBV12-4|TRBJ2-3|NA
TGTGCCAGCAGCCAAGGACAGGCCTACACAGATACGCAGTATTTT
CASSQGQAYTDTQYF
>NA|TRBV20-1|TRBJ2-5|few
TGCAGTGCTAGAGACCTAGCGTCTGTAGAAGAGACCCAGTACTTC
CSARDLASVEETQYF
>NA|TRBV27|TRBJ2-7|NA
TGTGCCAGCAGCCTAACGGGCTATACAGGGTCCTACGAGCAGTACTTC
CASSLTGYTGSYEQYF
>NA|TRBV9|TRBJ1-6|once
TGTGCCAGCAGCGTACAGGGTTCACCCCTCCACTTT
CASSVQGSPLHF
>NA|TRBV29-1|TRBJ2-1|few
TGCAGCGTTGAAGGAGCCTCGGGGTTCTACAATGAGCAGTTCTTC
CSVEGASGFYNEQFF
>NA|TRBV9|TRBJ2-5|NA
TGTGCCAGCGCCGGCCTCACAGGGACCCAGTACTTC
CASAGLTGTQYF
>NA|TRBV4-1|TRBJ1-6|few
TGCGCCAGCAGCCATTTTAATTCACCCCTCCACTTT
CASSHFNSPLHF
>NA|TRBV28|TRBJ1-6|NA
TGTGCCAGCAGTCCGGAGACAGGCGCTTATAATTCACCCCTCCACTTT
CASSPETGAYNSPLHF
>NA|TRBV13|TRBJ2-3|NA
TGTGCCAGCAGCCCGAGGGAGTACACAGATACGCAGTATTTT
CASSPREYTDTQYF
>NA|TRBV11-2|TRBJ2-1|NA
TGTGCCAGCAACCCGACCCTTCGTTTATACAATGAGCAGTTCTTC
CASNPTLRLYNEQFF
>NA|TRBV7-8|TRBJ2-7|NA
TGTGCCAGCACCGAGCAACTAGTCCCTGAATACGAGCAGTACTTC
CASTEQLVPEYEQYF
>NA|TRBV13|TRBJ2-5|few
TGTGCCAGCAGCTTTCAGGCACAAGAGACCCAGTACTTC
CASSFQAQETQYF
>NA|TRBV7-9|TRBJ2-7|NA
TGTGCCAGCAGCCCTCCCCCAGGGGACCACCCTGGGGAGCAGTACTTC
CASSPPPGDHPGEQYF
>NA|TRBV7-9|TRBJ2-7|NA
TGTGCCAGCAGCTTAGAGTGGGAGGGGGCCCACGAGCAGTACTTC
CASSLEWEGAHEQYF
>NA|TRBV7-8|TRBJ1-6|few
TGTGCCAGCAGCTTAGACTCAGGGGTTTATTCACCCCTCCACTTT
CASSLDSGVYSPLHF
>NA|TRBV30|TRBJ2-1|NA
TGTGCCTGGGGACCTTTCCTTGCCCACAATGAGCAGTTCTTC
CAWGPFLAHNEQFF
>NA|TRBV4-3|TRBJ1-6|NA
TGCGCCAGCAGCCAAGATCGATTCCTCCTTAATTCACCCCTCCACTTT
CASSQDRFLLNSPLHF
>NA|TRBV14|TRBJ2-5|few
TGTGCCAGCAGCCAAGGAAGGGACCGCTTCCAAGAGACCCAGTACTTC
CASSQGRDRFQETQYF
>NA|TRBV29-1|TRBJ1-4|NA
TGCAGCGTTGAGGCTTCCCTTGGAAAACTGTTTTTT
CSVEASLGKLFF
>NA|TRBV15|TRBJ2-5|NA
TGTGCCACCAGCAGCAGTGATAAAGAGACCCAGTACTTC
CATSSSDKETQYF
>NA|TRBV29-1|TRBJ2-7|many
TGCAGCGTTCGGGCCTATTCCTACGAGCAGTACTTC
CSVRAYSYEQYF
>TRBD2|TRBV7-9|TRBJ2-1|few
TGTGCCAGCAGCCTTGGGACTAGCGGCGACAATGAGCAGTTCTTC
CASSLGTSGDNEQFF
>NA|TRBV12-3/TRBV12-4|TRBJ2-1|many
TGTGCCAGCAGTTTAGTCGGCAGGTCCTACTGGAATGAGCAGTTCTTC
CASSLVGRSYWNEQFF
>TRBD1|TRBV20-1|TRBJ1-6|few
TGCAGTGCTAGAGATCCGCTGGGACAGGGGTTTAATTCACCCCTCCACTTT
CSARDPLGQGFNSPLHF
>TRBD2|TRBV6-1|TRBJ2-3|NA
TGTGCCAGCAGCAAAAGCGGGATAGGGACAGATACGCAGTATTTT
CASSKSGIGTDTQYF
>TRBD1|TRBV11-2|TRBJ1-1|NA
TGTGCCAGCAGCTACTCAGGGGGGAGGGACACTGAAGCTTTCTTT
CASSYSGGRDTEAFF